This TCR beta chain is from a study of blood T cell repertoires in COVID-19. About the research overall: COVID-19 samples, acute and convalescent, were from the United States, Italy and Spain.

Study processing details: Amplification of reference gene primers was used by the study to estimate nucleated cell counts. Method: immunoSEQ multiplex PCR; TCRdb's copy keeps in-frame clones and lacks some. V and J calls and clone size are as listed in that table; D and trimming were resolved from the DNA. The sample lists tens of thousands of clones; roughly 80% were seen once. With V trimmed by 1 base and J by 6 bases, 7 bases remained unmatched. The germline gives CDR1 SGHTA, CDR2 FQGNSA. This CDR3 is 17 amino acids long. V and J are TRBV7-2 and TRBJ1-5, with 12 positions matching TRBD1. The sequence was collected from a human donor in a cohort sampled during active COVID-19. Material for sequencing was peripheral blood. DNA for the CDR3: TGTGCCAGCAGCTTAGTGTGGGACAGGGGGCGAATTCAGCCCCAGCATTTT. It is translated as CASSLVWDRGRIQPQHF.